This T cell receptor (beta chain) was sequenced during a study of glioma-infiltrating T cells. This clonotype was detected only once. Antigen unknown. This may be a read error, as it is one base from a much larger clone. Study-level points and caveats: Gliomas, especially low-grade, showed above-expected tissue-blood divergence; non-neoplastic patients showed below. Only very few CDR3 sequences appeared in both tissue and blood.

J gave up 3 bases and V 5 bases, and 3 bases lay outside the gene matches. The CDR3 has 13 amino acids. TCR alpha and beta CDR3 regions were amplified from RNA using iRepertoire nested multiplex PCR. For one-step reverse transcription and amplification, about 85-400 ng of tissue mRNA or PBMC total RNA was used. MiXCR, run by TCRdb on the multiplex PCR reads, gives a single entry per CDR3 protein. The sample yields approximately 110,000 distinct CDR3 sequences, 20% to 25% seen once. The receptor's source is a human donor with low-grade glioma or glioblastoma, undergoing nonglioma brain surgery, or in good health (not recorded which). Sequenced material: glioma tissue, nonneoplastic brain tissue, or PBMCs (not recorded which). This chain links TRBV12-3 or TRBV12-4 with TRBJ2-7, with 8 positions matching TRBD1. For the CDR3, the DNA is TGTGCCAGCAGTAGACAGGGGAACTACGAGCAGTACTTC. This gives the protein CASSRQGNYEQYF.